This TCR beta chain is from a study of blood T cell repertoires in COVID-19. The overall study: The analysed material was cDNA or gDNA that came from T cells, B-cell-depleted T cells, or PBMCs.

Enrollees, about 18 to 95 years old, lived in 24 US areas. Assignments of participants to cohorts depended upon their own reported clinical history. CDR1 is GTSNPN and CDR2 is SVGIG in the germline V gene (reference sequence). The CDR3 consists of 13 residues. The V and J ends lost 0 bases and 2 bases respectively, with 7 bases between them. Using immunoSEQ multiplex PCR, the repertoire was profiled, and TCRdb retains in-frame clones only, with some absent. The table lists approximately 200,000 clones, around four fifths of them singletons. The receptor was isolated from a man aged 35 to 55 who had recovered from COVID-19. Sequenced sample: PBMCs or T cells enriched from blood (not recorded which). This rearrangement joins TRBV30 to TRBJ2-5; no firm D call. The CDR3, as DNA: TGTGCCTGGAGTGTACAAATGCAAGAGACCCAGTACTTC. This translates into CAWSVQMQETQYF.